This entry lists 18 T cell receptor beta chains sequenced from one sample in a study of cytomegalovirus exposure and HLA in healthy donors. Primers: 60 Vbeta forward and 13 Jbeta reverse. Data came from immunoSEQ multiplex PCR; TCRdb stores just in-frame clones and leaves some out. The profile shows roughly 190,000 clones, approximately 77% of them singletons. Material for sequencing was PBMCs. These receptors were taken from a man between 35 and 55 years old in good health and CMV-seropositive.

The chain is built from TRBV29-1 and TRBJ1-5; D is possibly TRBD1 (5 bases). The V and J ends lost 4 bases and 1 base respectively, with 14 bases between them. This CDR3 spans 15 amino acids. The germline V gene encodes CDR1 SQVTM and CDR2 ANQGSEA. CDR3 sequence (DNA): TGCAGCGTTGCAGGCACGGGGGAGAGCAATCAGCCCCAGCATTTT. Amino acid sequence: CSVAGTGESNQPQHF.

The rearrangement links TRBV6-1 to TRBJ1-2, with D maybe TRBD1 (5 bases). The CDR3 is 13 amino acids. V lost 5 bases and J 8 bases, leaving 15 bases between the germline ends. Germline CDR1 and CDR2: MNHNS and SASEGT. CDR3 sequence (DNA): TGTGCCAGCAGTTCGGGGGACGGTGTCGGCTACACCTTC. Its protein product is CASSSGDGVGYTF.

The chain is built from TRBV28 and TRBJ2-1; 12 nucleotides agree with TRBD2. There are 16 residues in the CDR3. V shed 4 bases and J 4 bases; nucleotides not matched to a gene: 5. CDR1 MDHEN and CDR2 SYDVKM come from the germline V gene. This chain's CDR3 is CASSSWTSGNYNEQFF. CDR3 DNA sequence: TGTGCCAGCAGTTCTTGGACTAGCGGGAATTACAATGAGCAGTTCTTC.

The V gene is TRBV14, the J gene TRBJ2-2; 9 bases line up with TRBD1. This CDR3 comprises 15 residues. CDR1 is SGHDN and CDR2 is FVKESK in the germline V gene. V shed 4 bases and J 4 bases; nucleotides not matched to a gene: 4. The CDR3 bases are TGTGCCAGCAGCCCCCGGACAGGGGCCACCGGGGAGCTGTTTTTT. Its protein is CASSPRTGATGELFF.

This clone showed up just a few times. The chain links TRBV5-6 to TRBJ1-2; TRBD1 matches at 11 bases. Germline CDR1 SGHDT, CDR2 YYEEEE. The CDR3 spans 15 residues. The junction had 6 bases not matched to a gene; V was cut back by 3 bases and J by 5 bases. The CDR3 nucleotides read TGTGCCAGCAGCTGGCGGGACAGGGGGGGTTATGGCTACACCTTC. Encoded protein: CASSWRDRGGYGYTF.

The CDR3 here is CASSTTGGSYNEQFF. In DNA, the CDR3 is TGTGCCAGCAGTACGACAGGAGGCTCCTACAATGAGCAGTTCTTC. The chain carries TRBV2 and TRBJ2-1; tentative D call: TRBD1 (6 bases). The CDR3 covers 15 residues. Trimming took 5 bases from V and 0 from J, leaving 11 bases between them. The germline gives CDR1 SNHLY, CDR2 FYNNEI.

The CDR3 protein is CASRLQVDTEAFF. CDR3 nucleotide sequence: TGTGCCAGCAGATTACAGGTGGACACTGAAGCTTTCTTT. This rearrangement joins TRBV6-1 to TRBJ1-1; D may be TRBD1 (5 bases). This CDR3 has 13 residues. The V end lost 6 bases, the J end lost 3 bases, and 11 bases lay between the germline ends. Germline CDR1 and CDR2: MNHNS and SASEGT.

V is TRBV10-3 and J is TRBJ2-2; TRBD2 matches 13 bases. Germline trimming cut 4 bases from V and 7 bases from J; bases unmatched to any gene: 3. CDR3 length: 15 residues. CDR1 is ENHRY, CDR2 SYGVKD, per germline. The CDR3 spells CAISGTSGSSGELFF. In DNA form, the CDR3 reads TGTGCCATCAGTGGGACTAGCGGGAGTAGCGGGGAGCTGTTTTTT.

The V gene is TRBV25-1, the J gene TRBJ2-1; 7 nucleotides agree with TRBD2. CDR1 is MGHDK, CDR2 SYGVNS, per germline. This CDR3 comprises 15 residues. V was clipped by 2 bases and J by 0 bases; unmatched bases: 1. For the CDR3, the DNA is TGTGCCAGCAGTGAAGCGGGGGACTCCTACAATGAGCAGTTCTTC. Protein product: CASSEAGDSYNEQFF.

Only one count was recorded for this clone. This chain links TRBV5-4 with TRBJ2-3, with TRBD2 identical over 10 bases. CDR1 is SGHNT and CDR2 is YYREEE in the germline V gene (reference sequence). The CDR3 spans 16 residues. The ends lost 1 base at V and 4 bases at J; junction bases unmatched: 6. CDR3 nucleotide sequence: TGTGCCAGCAGCTTGAGGTTAGCGGGGGGCTCAGATACGCAGTATTTT. Translating gives CASSLRLAGGSDTQYF.

J is TRBJ1-1 and V is TRBV5-1; TRBD1 matches 7 bases. The V gene end was trimmed by 4 bases and the J gene end by 0 bases; junction bases not matched to a gene: 15. Germline V lookup: CDR1 SGHRS, CDR2 YFSETQ. This CDR3 contains 18 residues. CDR3 bases: TGCGCCAGCAGCCGAAATTACGGATCGGGACAGCTGAACACTGAAGCTTTCTTT. Translation gives CASSRNYGSGQLNTEAFF.

About this clone: The identical CDR3 is also encoded by other nucleotide sequences in the sample. J is TRBJ2-7 and V is TRBV19; D perhaps matches TRBD2 (6 bases). The CDR3 sequence is 13 residues long. Germline V gives CDR1 LNHDA, CDR2 SQIVND (reference sequence). Trimming cost V 1 base and J 4 bases, with 8 bases left between them. CDR3 amino acids: CASSIGRGYEQYF. The CDR3 DNA is TGTGCCAGTAGTATAGGTCGGGGGTACGAGCAGTACTTC.

V and J are TRBV21-1 and TRBJ2-3; the DNA was not compared with TRBD2, the D call given in the table. TRBV21-1 is a pseudogene locus. CDR3 length equals 16 residues. The CDR3 DNA follows: TGTGCCAGCCATCTTTATGGGAGGGCCTGCACAGATACGCAGTATTTT. Translation gives CASHLYGRACTDTQYF.

This chain connects TRBV5-8 to TRBJ1-5, with 7 bases lining up with TRBD1. The CDR3 consists of 15 residues. Per germline, CDR1 SGHTS and CDR2 YDEGEE. V lost 4 bases to trimming and J lost 1 base; unmatched junction nucleotides: 5. The CDR3 DNA reads as TGTGCCAGCAGCCAGACAGGGTACAGCAATCAGCCCCAGCATTTT. This encodes CASSQTGYSNQPQHF.

The rearrangement uses TRBV7-3 and TRBJ2-1; 9 bases are shared with TRBD2. CDR1 and CDR2 from the germline V gene are SGHTA and FQGTGA. V trimming: 5 bases; J trimming: 5 bases; junction bases outside the gene matches: 10. CDR3 length equals 16 residues. CDR3 in DNA: TGTGCCAGCAGCCTGGGGGGCGGGAGGGCAAACAATGAGCAGTTCTTC. As protein: CASSLGGGRANNEQFF.

The V and J genes are TRBV7-9 and TRBJ2-6; 7 positions match TRBD1. The CDR3 length is 16 residues. Germline V CDR1 and CDR2: SEHNR, FQNEAQ (reference sequence). Trimming removed 5 bases from V and 1 base from J; junction bases left unmatched: 5. The DNA for the CDR3 is TGTGCCAGCAGCCGGACAGGAGCGTCTGGGGCCAACGTCCTGACTTTC. It is translated as CASSRTGASGANVLTF.

This clone appeared a single time. This sequence joins TRBV1 and TRBJ1-6; TRBD1, the D gene given by the table, was not confirmed from the DNA. TRBV1 is a pseudogene locus. CDR3 size: 16 residues. CDR3 residues: CTSSPVGQGMGSPLHF. As DNA, the CDR3 is TGCACCAGCAGCCCGGTGGGGCAGGGGATGGGTTCACCCCTCCACTTT.

V gene TRBV5-1 combines with J gene TRBJ1-6, with no clear D. The CDR3 length is 13 residues. V was cut by 0 bases and J by 9 bases, with 7 bases left in between. The germline gives CDR1 SGHRS, CDR2 YFSETQ. The chain's CDR3 is CASSLAGVSPLHF. The CDR3 DNA reads as TGCGCCAGCAGCTTGGCCGGGGTTTCACCCCTCCACTTT.